Each of the 22 T cell receptor beta chains below was sequenced from the same sample in a study of Ad26.COV2.S vaccination and SARS-CoV-2 variants. Treatment of the sample: roughly 20 received Ad26.COV2.S at low or high dose, single or two shots; roughly 5 received placebo; per-sample allocation not given. Vaccine and placebo recipients were sampled on day 63 after the first injection. Only in-frame clones appear in the TCRdb table, and some are missing; sequencing was by immunoSEQ multiplex PCR. The repertoire has 410,000 or so clones, 80% to 95% of them found once; the top ten carry 9% to 15%. This specimen was peripheral blood, taken in a trial of Ad26.COV2.S vaccine versus placebo. The receptors come from a person between 18 and 59 years old who received the Ad26.COV2.S COVID-19 vaccine or a placebo.

This chain links TRBV7-6 with TRBJ2-2, with D perhaps matching TRBD1 or TRBD2 (5 bases each). Germline values: CDR1 SGHVS, CDR2 FNYEAQ. Deletions cut 4 bases from V and 2 bases from J, with 14 bases between. The CDR3 extends over 16 amino acids. The CDR3 DNA reads TGTGCCAGCAGCTATCCCGGGACCTCTAACACCGGGGAGCTGTTTTTT. Translation gives CASSYPGTSNTGELFF.

This rearrangement joins TRBV6-5 to TRBJ2-7; D is undetermined. Germline CDR1 is MNHEY and CDR2 is SVGAGI. The V end lost 2 bases, the J end lost 1 base, and 6 bases lay between the germline ends. The CDR3 is 13 amino acids. CDR3 nucleotide sequence: TGTGCCAGCAGTTACACCGAGTCCTACGAGCAGTACTTC. It codes for CASSYTESYEQYF.

The V gene is TRBV29-1, the J gene TRBJ2-3, with D possibly TRBD2 on 5 matching bases. The germline V and J ends were trimmed by 7 bases and 3 bases, with 14 bases remaining between them. CDR1 and CDR2 from the germline V gene are SQVTM and ANQGSEA. CDR3 length: 13 residues. CDR3 amino acids: CSALVPGTDTQYF. CDR3 nucleotide sequence: TGCAGCGCACTAGTACCTGGGACAGATACGCAGTATTTT.

This clone appeared once. This chain connects TRBV11-2 to TRBJ2-1, with TRBD2 identical over 12 bases. In germline, CDR1 is SGHAT, CDR2 FQNNGV. V lost 1 base and J lost 10; bases outside the gene matches: 5. There are 15 residues in the CDR3. CDR3 loop: CASSLGTSGIGEQFF. CDR3 DNA sequence: TGTGCCAGCAGCTTAGGGACTAGCGGGATTGGAGAGCAGTTCTTC. Filled out from reference TRBV11-2 and TRBJ2-1, the complete variable domain reads EAGVAQSPRYKIIEKRQSVAFWCNPISGHATLYWYQQILGQGPKLLIQFQNNGVVDDSQLPKDRFSAERLKGVDSTLKIQPAKLEDSAVYLCASSLGTSGIGEQFFGPGTRLTVL.

The V and J genes are TRBV19 and TRBJ2-7; perhaps TRBD1 as D (6 bases). V was pared by 3 bases and J by 2 bases, with 8 bases between. Per the germline V gene, CDR1 is LNHDA and CDR2 is SQIVND (reference sequence). CDR3 length: 13 residues. CDR3 DNA sequence: TGTGCCAGTAGTATGACAGGAGCCTACGAGCAGTACTTC. Amino acid sequence: CASSMTGAYEQYF.

The V gene is TRBV7-9, the J gene TRBJ1-4; perhaps TRBD1 as D (5 bases). Germline lookup yields CDR1 SEHNR and CDR2 FQNEAQ (reference sequence). The germline V and J ends were trimmed by 2 bases and 8 bases, with 15 bases remaining between them. The CDR3 is 15 amino acids. In DNA form, the CDR3 reads TGTGCCAGCAGCTTAAGCGGGGCAACGGGAGAAAAACTGTTTTTT. Translated, it gives CASSLSGATGEKLFF.

This CDR3 reads CASCSTGGWAGGPERNEQFF. The CDR3 nucleotides are TGTGCCAGCTGTAGTACGGGGGGCTGGGCGGGAGGCCCAGAAAGGAATGAGCAGTTCTTC. V gene TRBV3-1 (or the pseudogene TRBV3-2) combines with J gene TRBJ2-1; 8 bases map to TRBD2. The CDR3 loop spans 20 amino acids. Germline V gene data show CDR1 as LGHDT and CDR2 as YNNKEL (reference sequence). Trimming took 8 bases from V and 7 from J; bases not matched to a gene: 28.

This sequence joins TRBV18 and TRBJ2-7; 10 nucleotides align to TRBD1. There are 15 residues in the CDR3. J gave up 2 bases and V 4 bases, and 5 bases lay outside the gene matches. Looked up from germline, CDR1 is KGHSH and CDR2 is LQKENI. The DNA for the CDR3 is TGTGCCAGCTCACTCGGGACAGGGGACACCTACGAGCAGTACTTC. Its translation is CASSLGTGDTYEQYF.

This rearrangement joins TRBV28 to TRBJ1-4; D gene ambiguous. This CDR3 comprises 15 residues. Between the trimmed V and J ends, which lost 6 bases and 0 bases, there was a span of 11 bases. Germline V gene data show CDR1 as MDHEN and CDR2 as SYDVKM. CDR3 bases: TGTGCCAGCAGCCCCGTAGATGCAACTAATGAAAAACTGTTTTTT. The encoded protein is CASSPVDATNEKLFF.

V and J are TRBV7-2 and TRBJ1-5; unclear D gene. The V end lost 3 bases, the J end lost 0 bases, and 3 bases lay between the germline ends. This CDR3 is built from 13 residues. Germline V lookup: CDR1 SGHTA, CDR2 FQGNSA. CDR3 coding DNA: TGTGCCAGCAGCTTTGATAGCAATCAGCCCCAGCATTTT. Encoded protein: CASSFDSNQPQHF.

The chain employs TRBV24-1 and TRBJ2-1, with D perhaps given as TRBD1 or TRBD2 (5 bases each). Trimming cost V 3 bases and J 0 bases, with 8 bases left between them. This CDR3 contains 15 residues. The germline V gene encodes CDR1 KGHDR and CDR2 SFDVKD. Here the CDR3 DNA reads TGTGCCACCAGTGATCGGGACGCCTCCTACAATGAGCAGTTCTTC. It specifies CATSDRDASYNEQFF.

The chain joins TRBV11-2 to TRBJ2-4; D unclear. The ends were cut back, 2 bases at V and 8 bases at J, with 4 bases in the middle. The CDR3 is 11 residues long. Germline lookup yields CDR1 SGHAT and CDR2 FQNNGV. CDR3 sequence reads: CASSLRDIQYF. The CDR3 coding sequence is TGTGCCAGCAGCTTAAGGGACATTCAGTACTTC.

CDR3 sequence (DNA): TGTGCCAGCTCACCAGGGTTAGCGGCGAACACCGGGGAGCTGTTTTTT. Protein sequence: CASSPGLAANTGELFF. The rearrangement joins TRBV18 to TRBJ2-2; the D gene is possibly TRBD2 (6 bases). The CDR3 covers 16 residues. Germline V CDR1 and CDR2: KGHSH, LQKENI. V lost 2 bases, J lost 0 bases, and 10 bases lay in between.

This chain uses TRBV6-5 with TRBJ1-1; D gene ambiguous. Germline CDR1 is MNHEY and CDR2 is SVGAGI. This CDR3 contains 15 residues. Trimming took 6 bases from V and 1 from J, leaving 15 bases between them. The CDR3 protein is CASRRNRDSNTEAFF. The DNA of the CDR3 is TGTGCCAGCAGGCGGAACCGCGACTCGAACACTGAAGCTTTCTTT.

The chain combines TRBV19 with TRBJ2-7; D is unclear. The CDR3 sequence is 13 residues long. Germline V gives CDR1 LNHDA, CDR2 SQIVND (reference sequence). V dropped 2 bases and J dropped 3 bases, with 8 bases sitting between them. DNA for the CDR3: TGTGCCAGTAGTATAAGGCCGGACTACGAGCAGTACTTC. This gives the protein CASSIRPDYEQYF.

The chain has TRBV27 and TRBJ1-6; a weak D match, TRBD1 (6 bases). With 3 bases removed from V and 7 bases from J, the gap between germline ends came to 13 bases. This CDR3 has 15 residues. Germline V gene lookup returns CDR1 MNHEY and CDR2 SMNVEV (reference sequence). CDR3 coding DNA: TGTGCCAGCAGTTTGGGTGGGGGCCCGAATTCACCCCTCCACTTT. Protein product: CASSLGGGPNSPLHF.

The chain uses TRBV29-1 and TRBJ2-1; tentatively, D is TRBD1 (5 bases). V was shortened by 2 bases and J by 4 bases, with 9 bases between the two germline ends. Germline loops: CDR1 SQVTM, CDR2 ANQGSEA. CDR3 size: 13 residues. CDR3 sequence: CSVEQGRYNEQFF. The CDR3 DNA reads as TGCAGCGTTGAACAGGGTCGGTACAATGAGCAGTTCTTC.

The gene calls are TRBV30 and TRBJ1-1, with D perhaps TRBD1 (6 bases). Germline lookup yields CDR1 GTSNPN and CDR2 SVGIG (reference sequence). The CDR3 is made up of 14 amino acids. Trimming pared 1 base from V and 11 bases from J, leaving 20 bases between. For the CDR3, the DNA is TGTGCCTGGAGTGAAACCGACAGGTGGGCCGTGGCTTTCTTT. Protein sequence: CAWSETDRWAVAFF.

CDR3 sequence (DNA): TGTGCCAGCAGGTTACGGTCAGGGGGCGGACTAGCGGTCAATGAGCAGTTCTTC. Residues: CASRLRSGGGLAVNEQFF. The gene calls are TRBV2 and TRBJ2-1; the match to TRBD2 covers 10 bases. V lost 6 bases to trimming and J lost 6 bases; unmatched junction nucleotides: 17. Germline assignment: CDR1 SNHLY and CDR2 FYNNEI. This CDR3 is 18 amino acids long. The variable domain in full, completed from reference TRBV2 and TRBJ2-1, reads EPEVTQTPSHQVTQMGQEVILRCVPISNHLYFYWYRQILGQKVEFLVSFYNNEISEKSEIFDDQFSVERPDGSNFTLKIRSTKLEDSAMYFCASRLRSGGGLAVNEQFFGPGTRLTVL.

There are a few counts of this clone. V is TRBV28 and J is TRBJ2-7; 7 bases fit TRBD2. The germline CDR1 and CDR2 sequences are MDHEN and SYDVKM. The CDR3 has 15 residues. The V segment lost 6 bases and the J segment 0 bases; nucleotides outside the gene matches: 8. The CDR3 here is CASRPLAANSYEQYF. CDR3 nucleotide sequence: TGTGCCAGCAGGCCCCTAGCGGCCAACTCCTACGAGCAGTACTTC.

J is TRBJ1-5 and V is TRBV6-6; possible D gene TRBD1, 5 bases. The length of the CDR3 is 16 residues. Trimming shortened V by 2 bases and J by 0 bases, and 11 bases separated the two germline ends. The germline CDR1 and CDR2 sequences are MNHNY and SVGAGI (reference sequence). In nucleotides, the CDR3 is TGTGCCAGCAGTTACCCCATAGACAGTAGCAATCAGCCCCAGCATTTT. Translating it yields CASSYPIDSSNQPQHF.

CDR3 region: CASSLPGTANTEAFF. For the CDR3, the DNA is TGCGCCAGCAGCTTGCCGGGGACAGCGAACACTGAAGCTTTCTTT. This sequence joins TRBV5-1 and TRBJ1-1; TRBD1 agrees at 7 bases. Germline V gene lookup returns CDR1 SGHRS and CDR2 YFSETQ. V lost 1 base and J lost 1; bases outside the gene matches: 4. This CDR3 has 15 amino acids.